This T cell receptor (beta chain) originates from a study of HIV-infected patients and healthy controls. Findings and limits, study-wide: Untreated HIV+ repertoires had roughly threefold fewer distinct CDR3s and lower Shannon diversity than healthy controls.

For this clonotype: Its antigen is not known. Being one base from a much bigger clone, this may be a read error.

The repertoire came from unfractionated whole blood and reflected all unsorted peripheral T cells. Alpha and beta constant-region primers primed reverse transcription of around 550 ng RNA. Using multiplexing indices, alpha and beta chain libraries were generated apart by chain-specific third strand synthesis. TCRdb re-derived calls from the 5' RACE reads in MiXCR, one entry per CDR3 protein. The table has about 9,700 distinct CDR3 sequences, roughly 8% seen once; the top ten hold 3.5%. This CDR3 contains 13 residues. V dropped 8 bases and J dropped 2; count of bases not matched to a gene: 8. Germline V CDR1 and CDR2: SQVTM, ANQGSEA.

This chain joins TRBV29-1 and TRBJ2-5; 7 nucleotides align to TRBD1. Specimen: blood. The sequence derives from an adult in good health. The CDR3 DNA reads as TGCAGCACGTGTGGGACAGAACAAGAGACCCAGTACTTC. This translates into CSTCGTEQETQYF. Combining the CDR3 with reference TRBV29-1 and TRBJ2-5 gives the whole variable domain SAVISQKPSRDICQRGTSLTIQCQVDSQVTMMFWYRQQPGQSLTLIATANQGSEATYESGFVIDKFPISRPNLTFSTLTVSNMSPEDSSIYLCSTCGTEQETQYFGPGTRLLVL.